A single sample is the source of the 3 T cell receptor beta chains below, sequenced in a study of spatial heterogeneity in lung cancer. Using its own MiXCR run on the 5' RACE reads, TCRdb lists one record per CDR3 protein. The table includes some 50,000 distinct CDR3 sequences, 12% detected once. The time point here: sample taken at primary tumor resection. The authors sequenced whole RNA from tumor, nontumor lung or frozen PBMC without sorting. Sequences were derived from PBMCs, sampled at surgery. These receptors were taken from a female donor with early-stage non-small cell lung cancer.

For this clonotype: A clone one base away is much larger, so this may be a read error. CDR3 in amino acids: CAGSYSGGANYGYTF. As DNA, the CDR3 is TGTGCCGGCAGTTACTCAGGGGGCGCTAACTATGGCTACACCTTC. This chain joins TRBV6-5 and TRBJ1-2; 8 bases fit TRBD1. The CDR3 consists of 15 residues. Germline V gives CDR1 MNHEY, CDR2 SVGAGI.

This chain connects TRBV6-2 or TRBV6-3 to TRBJ2-7; D is uncertain. Germline values: CDR1 MNHEY, CDR2 SVGEGT. V was pared by 3 bases and J by 4 bases, with 7 bases between. The CDR3 is 12 residues long. CDR3 DNA sequence: TGTGCCAGCAGTTATAGTAGTTACGAGCAGTACTTC. This codes for CASSYSSYEQYF.

Many counts were recorded for this clonotype. The V call is TRBV3-1, the J call TRBJ1-1, with D tentatively TRBD1 (6 bases). This CDR3 comprises 15 residues. V lost 4 bases to trimming and J lost 4 bases, with 16 bases between them. Per the germline V gene, CDR1 is LGHDT and CDR2 is YNNKEL (reference sequence). The CDR3 protein is CASSPNQGSSTEAFF. CDR3 sequence (DNA): TGTGCCAGCAGCCCAAATCAGGGGTCGAGCACTGAAGCTTTCTTT. Full variable domain (remainder filled in from reference TRBV3-1 and TRBJ1-1): DTAVSQTPKYLVTQMGNDKSIKCEQNLGHDTMYWYKQDSKKFLKIMFSYNNKELIINETVPNRFSPKSPDKAHLNLHINSLELGDSAVYFCASSPNQGSSTEAFFGQGTRLTVV.